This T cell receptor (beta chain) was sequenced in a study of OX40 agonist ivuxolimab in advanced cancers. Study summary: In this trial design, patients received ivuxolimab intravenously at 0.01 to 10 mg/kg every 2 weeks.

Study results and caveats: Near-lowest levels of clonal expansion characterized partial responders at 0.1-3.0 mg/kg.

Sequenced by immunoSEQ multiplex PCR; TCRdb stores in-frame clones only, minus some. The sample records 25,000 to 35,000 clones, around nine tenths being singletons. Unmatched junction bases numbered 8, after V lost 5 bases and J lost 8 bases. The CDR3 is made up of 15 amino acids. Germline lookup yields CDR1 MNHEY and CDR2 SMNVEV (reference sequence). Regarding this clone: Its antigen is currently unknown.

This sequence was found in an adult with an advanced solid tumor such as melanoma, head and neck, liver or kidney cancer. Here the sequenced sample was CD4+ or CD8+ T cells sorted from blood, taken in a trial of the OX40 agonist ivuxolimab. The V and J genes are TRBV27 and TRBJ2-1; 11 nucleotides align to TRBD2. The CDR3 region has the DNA TGTGCCAGCAGTCCCGGGACTAGCGGAAGAGATGAGCAGTTCTTC. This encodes CASSPGTSGRDEQFF.